The source of this T cell receptor (beta chain) is a study of blood T cell repertoires in COVID-19. V shed 3 bases and J shed 8 bases, with 11 bases lying between them. CDR3 length equals 13 residues. The assay was immunoSEQ multiplex PCR, and TCRdb's table has in-frame clones only and misses some. The sample has fewer than 200,000 clones; about 91% are singletons. This sequence originates from a woman aged 60-75 years who had recovered from COVID-19. The sequenced sample consisted of peripheral blood. This sequence joins TRBV12-3 or TRBV12-4 and TRBJ1-5, with D perhaps matching TRBD1 (6 bases). CDR3 in DNA: TGTGCCAGCAGTTTTGGACAGAGCAAGCCCCAGCATTTT. Its protein is CASSFGQSKPQHF.